Following are 27 T cell receptor beta chains from one sample sequenced in a study of cytomegalovirus exposure and HLA in healthy donors. In the PCR, 60 Vbeta and 13 Jbeta primers were used. TCRdb's table, derived via immunoSEQ multiplex PCR, lists solely in-frame clones and lacks some. The table lists around 150,000 clones, approximately 65% of them singletons. Material: PBMCs. All receptors come from a woman aged 60-75 years in good health and CMV-seronegative.

V usage is TRBV6-1 and J usage is TRBJ2-1; D possibly corresponds to TRBD1 (6 bases). The CDR3 loop spans 14 amino acids. Per the germline V gene, CDR1 is MNHNS and CDR2 is SASEGT. V was pared by 6 bases and J by 3 bases, with 12 bases between. The CDR3 here is CASRGTPYYNEQFF. The CDR3 nucleotides are TGTGCCAGCAGGGGGACACCCTACTACAATGAGCAGTTCTTC.

This chain links TRBV29-1 with TRBJ2-1; TRBD1 matches at 9 bases. Germline V gene data show CDR1 as SQVTM and CDR2 as ANQGSEA. The trim removed 6 bases at V and 5 bases at J, leaving 8 bases unmatched. The CDR3 is made up of 14 amino acids. CDR3 DNA: TGCAGCGTAAAGGACAGGGGTTCACACAATGAGCAGTTCTTC. Its protein is CSVKDRGSHNEQFF.

The chain has TRBV11-3 and TRBJ2-1, with TRBD2 identical over 10 bases. The CDR3 extends over 15 amino acids. Germline CDR1 and CDR2: SGHNT and YENEEA. The V and J ends lost 2 bases and 3 bases, in that order; junction bases with no gene match: 1. CDR3 bases: TGTGCCAGCAGCTTAACTAGCGGGATCTACAATGAGCAGTTCTTC. Amino acid sequence: CASSLTSGIYNEQFF.

V usage is TRBV9 and J usage is TRBJ2-1, with 8 bases identical to TRBD2. V dropped 3 bases and J dropped 9; count of bases not matched to a gene: 11. The CDR3 is 15 residues long. Germline V gene data show CDR1 as SGDLS and CDR2 as YYNGEE. The CDR3 DNA follows: TGTGCCAGCAGCGCCCCCGGGACTAGAAGTAGTGAGCAGTTCTTC. Translation gives CASSAPGTRSSEQFF.

V gene TRBV7-9 combines with J gene TRBJ1-2, with 8 bases matching TRBD1. Trimming took 3 bases from V and 5 from J; bases not matched to a gene: 8. CDR3 length equals 15 residues. Germline lookup yields CDR1 SEHNR and CDR2 FQNEAQ (reference sequence). The CDR3 DNA sequence: TGTGCCAGCAGCTTGGCAGGGGGCGTAGGGTATGGCTACACCTTC. This sequence encodes CASSLAGGVGYGYTF.

The CDR3 spells CASSEQGPGGNTIYF. CDR3 nucleotide sequence: TGTGCCAGCAGTGAACAGGGGCCTGGGGGAAACACCATATATTTT. The chain combines TRBV2 with TRBJ1-3, with D possibly being TRBD1 (6 bases). The V gene's germline CDR1 is SNHLY and CDR2 FYNNEI. Trimming removed 2 bases from V and 4 bases from J, with 12 bases in between. The CDR3 contains 15 residues.

CDR3 DNA: TGTGCCAGCAGCTTAATCCAGGGATCCACCGGGGAGCTGTTTTTT. It codes for CASSLIQGSTGELFF. V and J are TRBV7-2 and TRBJ2-2; D may be TRBD1 (5 bases). Deletions cut 2 bases from V and 4 bases from J, with 11 bases between. The CDR3 totals 15 residues. CDR1 and CDR2 (germline): SGHTA, FQGNSA.

The rearrangement joins TRBV6-5 to TRBJ2-5; D gene ambiguous. The CDR3 contains 13 residues. The V end was cut by 7 bases, the J end by 0 bases, with 9 bases between. Germline values: CDR1 MNHEY, CDR2 SVGAGI. CDR3 DNA sequence: TGTGCCAGCAACAAGAGGCACCAAGAGACCCAGTACTTC. This sequence encodes CASNKRHQETQYF.

This clone was recorded a few times. The chain recombines TRBV15 with TRBJ2-3; 10 positions agree with TRBD1. This CDR3 region has 16 residues. With 4 bases clipped from V and 2 bases from J, the junction kept 6 bases outside the gene matches. CDR1 is LNHNV, CDR2 YYDKDF, per germline (reference sequence). CDR3 residues: CATSTFRQGATDTQYF. The CDR3 DNA reads TGTGCCACCAGCACGTTTAGACAGGGGGCCACAGATACGCAGTATTTT.

This clone was detected once. The CDR3 DNA reads TGTGCCAGCAGTGAAGCGCAAGGGGTCCATGGTGGCTACACCTTC. Encoded protein: CASSEAQGVHGGYTF. The chain links TRBV2 to TRBJ1-2, with D perhaps TRBD1 (5 bases). Germline CDR1 reads SNHLY; CDR2 reads FYNNEI. The V end was cut by 0 bases, the J end by 7 bases, with 15 bases between. The CDR3 sequence is 15 residues long.

V and J are TRBV9 and TRBJ2-1, with 11 positions matching TRBD1. The junction had 5 bases not matched to a gene; V was cut back by 3 bases and J by 3 bases. The CDR3 has 16 amino acids. Germline-derived CDR1 and CDR2 are SGDLS and YYNGEE. The CDR3 loop reads CASSEGQGEFYNEQFF. The CDR3 DNA reads as TGTGCCAGCAGCGAGGGACAGGGGGAATTCTACAATGAGCAGTTCTTC.

The chain employs TRBV19 and TRBJ2-3; D is possibly TRBD2 (6 bases). The germline V gene encodes CDR1 LNHDA and CDR2 SQIVND (reference sequence). The CDR3 runs to 22 residues. Trimming took off 4 bases at V and 1 base at J, with 33 bases between the two ends. For the CDR3, the DNA is TGTGCCAGTAGTACTAGACGGGACTCCCACCCCCCAGAACAGAGGTGCACAGATACGCAGTATTTT. It yields the protein CASSTRRDSHPPEQRCTDTQYF.

This clone was picked up one time. The rearrangement joins TRBV6-5 to TRBJ2-1; D might be TRBD1 (6 bases). CDR1 MNHEY and CDR2 SVGAGI come from the germline V gene. The CDR3 has 15 residues. With 1 base removed from V and 7 bases from J, the gap between germline ends came to 14 bases. CDR3 sequence (DNA): TGTGCCAGCAGTTACTGGCAGGGGCCCCCTAATGAGCAGTTCTTC. This encodes CASSYWQGPPNEQFF.

The chain is built from TRBV28 and TRBJ1-1; no clear D gene. This CDR3 is built from 13 residues. V was trimmed by 8 bases and J by 3 bases, leaving 13 bases between them. CDR1 is MDHEN and CDR2 is SYDVKM in the germline V gene. The CDR3 region is CASLSAVDTEAFF. The CDR3 bases are TGTGCCAGCCTATCCGCGGTAGACACTGAAGCTTTCTTT. Drawing the rest from reference TRBV28 and TRBJ1-1, the complete variable domain is DVKVTQSSRYLVKRTGEKVFLECVQDMDHENMFWYRQDPGLGLRLIYFSYDVKMKEKGDIPEGYSVSREKKERFSLILESASTNQTSMYLCASLSAVDTEAFFGQGTRLTVV.

The table lists this clone with a few counts. The chain uses TRBV7-2 and TRBJ1-4; TRBD1 might be the D (6 bases). Germline-derived CDR1 and CDR2 are SGHTA and FQGNSA. This CDR3 comprises 14 residues. V was pared by 5 bases and J by 7 bases, with 14 bases between. The CDR3 DNA reads TGTGCCAGCAGCCGGGGGGGCGGTAGTGAAAAACTGTTTTTT. Translation gives CASSRGGGSEKLFF.

CDR3 DNA: TGTGCCAGCAGTCCACTAGCGGGAGGGCCCAACACCGGGGAGCTGTTTTTT. This translates into CASSPLAGGPNTGELFF. The V and J genes are TRBV7-3 and TRBJ2-2; 13 bases agree with TRBD2. The ends lost 6 bases at V and 2 bases at J; junction bases unmatched: 6. The CDR3 length is 17 residues. CDR1 SGHTA and CDR2 FQGTGA come from the germline V gene.

The rearrangement links TRBV7-2 to TRBJ1-4; tentative D call: TRBD1 (5 bases). The CDR3 extends over 12 amino acids. The germline V gene has CDR1 SGHTA and CDR2 FQGNSA. V lost 5 bases to trimming and J lost 13 bases, with 14 bases between them. CDR3 nucleotides: TGTGCCAGCAGCGCGCGGGGGAATAGACTGTTTTTT. Translating it yields CASSARGNRLFF.

This chain joins TRBV5-6 and TRBJ1-2, with 9 positions matching TRBD1. Looked up from germline, CDR1 is SGHDT and CDR2 is YYEEEE. The CDR3 length is 14 residues. J lost 4 bases, V lost 5 bases, and 6 bases had no gene match. The CDR3 spells CASRRQGGVYGYTF. The CDR3 coding sequence is TGTGCCAGCAGACGACAGGGGGGCGTCTATGGCTACACCTTC.

This chain uses TRBV18 with TRBJ1-1, with D perhaps TRBD1 (5 bases). The germline V gene encodes CDR1 KGHSH and CDR2 LQKENI. Trimming removed 6 bases from V and 1 base from J, with 12 bases in between. The CDR3 is 14 residues long. The CDR3 here is CASSRSTGNTEAFF. CDR3 DNA: TGTGCCAGCTCCCGGTCTACAGGGAACACTGAAGCTTTCTTT.

This clone came up a few times. V and J are TRBV7-8 and TRBJ2-3; TRBD2 matches 8 bases. CDR3 length: 16 amino acids. Germline trimming cut 1 base from V and 3 bases from J; bases unmatched to any gene: 6. Germline CDR1 SGHVS, CDR2 FQNEAQ. The CDR3: CASSLGRGGGTDTQYF. The CDR3 bases are TGTGCCAGCAGCTTAGGGCGGGGCGGGGGGACAGATACGCAGTATTTT.

The CDR3: CASRPTGQGVGETQYF. The CDR3 coding sequence is TGCGCCAGCAGACCTACAGGACAGGGGGTCGGAGAGACCCAGTACTTC. The chain uses TRBV5-1 and TRBJ2-5; 10 bases fit TRBD1. V shed 5 bases, J shed 4 bases, and the junction held 11 bases outside the gene matches. The germline gives CDR1 SGHRS, CDR2 YFSETQ. CDR3 length: 16 amino acids. Supplemented by reference TRBV5-1 and TRBJ2-5, the full variable domain reads KAGVTQTPRYLIKTRGQQVTLSCSPISGHRSVSWYQQTPGQGLQFLFEYFSETQRNKGNFPGRFSGRQFSNSRSEMNVSTLELGDSALYLCASRPTGQGVGETQYFGPGTRLLVL.

The chain joins TRBV5-1 to TRBJ2-7, with 14 bases that match TRBD2. V dropped 4 bases and J dropped 4; count of bases not matched to a gene: 4. Germline V CDR1 and CDR2: SGHRS, YFSETQ. CDR3 size: 15 residues. In DNA form, the CDR3 reads TGCGCCAGCAGCCTGACTAGCGGGAGGGTATACGAGCAGTACTTC. It yields the protein CASSLTSGRVYEQYF.

The chain employs TRBV21-1 and TRBJ1-2. TRBV21-1 is termed a pseudogene. There are 14 residues in the CDR3. The CDR3 here is CASPAGYSNYGYTF. The CDR3 DNA is TGTGCCAGCCCCGCGGGATACAGCAACTATGGCTACACCTTC.

The CDR3 bases are TGTGCCAGTAGTACCTCGGGGGGGGGCACCGGGGAGCTGTTTTTT. This translates into CASSTSGGGTGELFF. This chain links TRBV19 with TRBJ2-2; 8 bases agree with TRBD2. Germline trimming cut 4 bases from V and 4 bases from J; bases unmatched to any gene: 5. The CDR3 has 15 amino acids. Germline V lookup: CDR1 LNHDA, CDR2 SQIVND (reference sequence).

The chain employs TRBV7-9 and TRBJ2-5; D might be TRBD1 (6 bases). Between the trimmed V and J ends, which lost 5 bases and 5 bases, there was a span of 18 bases. CDR1 is SEHNR, CDR2 FQNEAQ, per germline (reference sequence). The CDR3 covers 15 residues. CDR3 in amino acids: CASSPYGAGDETQYF. The CDR3 bases are TGTGCCAGCAGCCCTTACGGGGCAGGGGACGAGACCCAGTACTTC. Full variable domain (missing parts from reference TRBV7-9 and TRBJ2-5): DTGVSQNPRHKITKRGQNVTFRCDPISEHNRLYWYRQTLGQGPEFLTYFQNEAQLEKSRLLSDRFSAERPKGSFSTLEIQRTEQGDSAMYLCASSPYGAGDETQYFGPGTRLLVL.

This chain connects TRBV5-1 to TRBJ2-7, with D unclear. The CDR3 loop spans 13 amino acids. Per the germline V gene, CDR1 is SGHRS and CDR2 is YFSETQ. Trimming removed 5 bases from V and 1 base from J, with 10 bases in between. DNA for the CDR3: TGCGCCAGCAGGTCCCTCTCTTCCTACGAGCAGTACTTC. It translates to CASRSLSSYEQYF.

The gene calls are TRBV10-3 and TRBJ1-2; a weak D match, TRBD1 (6 bases). Germline V gene data show CDR1 as ENHRY and CDR2 as SYGVKD. The CDR3 has 13 residues. With 7 bases removed from V and 4 bases from J, the gap between germline ends came to 13 bases. The CDR3 protein is CAITGVAGYGYTF. The CDR3 coding sequence is TGTGCCATCACAGGGGTTGCTGGCTATGGCTACACCTTC.